The entry that follows covers one TCR beta chain sequence. Only in-frame clones appear in the TCRdb table, and some are missing; sequencing was by immunoSEQ multiplex PCR. The sample carries tens of thousands of clones, roughly 90% recorded once. The sample comes from a study of T cell changes during pregnancy in multiple sclerosis. This TCR came from a female donor with multiple sclerosis, enrolled in a pregnancy study. Source: peripheral blood, taken in the second trimester of pregnancy.

The CDR3, as DNA: TGCAGCGCCACTCCGGCGGGGGGGACCTACAATGAGCAGTTCTTC. The encoded protein is CSATPAGGTYNEQFF. The genes are TRBV29-1 and TRBJ2-1, with 9 nucleotides matching TRBD2. The germline gives CDR1 SQVTM, CDR2 ANQGSEA. The CDR3 totals 15 residues. V was clipped by 7 bases and J by 2 bases; unmatched bases: 9.